This is a list of T cell receptor beta chains from one sample in a study of blood T cell repertoires in COVID-19. The assay was immunoSEQ multiplex PCR, and TCRdb's table has in-frame clones only and misses some. There are 200,000 to 300,000 clones in the sample; about 86% occur only once, and just over 3% lies in the top ten. Specimen: peripheral blood. The receptors were gathered from a woman aged 25 to 39 who had recovered from COVID-19. CDR3s include the opening cysteine and the closing phenylalanine or tryptophan. A D gene is named only where the DNA matches it firmly. Rows may omit the clone size; those that give it use once, few, many or a size class.

D gene: TRBD1; J gene: TRBJ2-1; clone size: .; CDR3 length: 19; V gene: TRBV7-6; CDR3 DNA: TGTGCCAGCAGCTCTTTAGGAACATTCCGGGACAGGGGGACCAATGAGCAGTTCTTC; CDR3 protein: CASSSLGTFRDRGTNEQFF
D gene: .; J gene: TRBJ2-1; clone size: .; CDR3 length: 14; V gene: TRBV18; CDR3 DNA: TGTGCCAGCGGAGGGTGGGTGTCCTACAATGAGCAGTTCTTC; CDR3 protein: CASGGWVSYNEQFF
D gene: TRBD2; J gene: TRBJ2-3; clone size: .; CDR3 length: 17; V gene: TRBV7-9; CDR3 DNA: TGTGCCAGCAGCTTTCCGGCTAGCGGGGACCCCACAGATACGCAGTATTTT; CDR3 protein: CASSFPASGDPTDTQYF
D gene: .; J gene: TRBJ2-7; clone size: .; CDR3 length: 11; V gene: TRBV2; CDR3 DNA: TGTGCCAGCAGTGAAAACGGCGAGCAGTACTTC; CDR3 protein: CASSENGEQYF
D gene: .; J gene: TRBJ2-2; clone size: .; CDR3 length: 14; V gene: TRBV7-2; CDR3 DNA: TGTGCCAGCAGCTTAGCTGCAGGGGCCGGGGAGCTGTTTTTT; CDR3 protein: CASSLAAGAGELFF
D gene: .; J gene: TRBJ1-6; clone size: .; CDR3 length: 13; V gene: TRBV2; CDR3 DNA: TGTGCCAGCGACGCCAGGCCCGCGTCACCCCTCCACTTT; CDR3 protein: CASDARPASPLHF
D gene: TRBD1; J gene: TRBJ1-4; clone size: .; CDR3 length: 15; V gene: TRBV6-5; CDR3 DNA: TGTGCCAGCAGTACGAGGGGGACAGGGGCCGAAAAACTGTTTTTT; CDR3 protein: CASSTRGTGAEKLFF
D gene: TRBD1; J gene: TRBJ1-2; clone size: .; CDR3 length: 13; V gene: TRBV11-1; CDR3 DNA: TGTGCCAGCAGCTGGGGGACAGGGGAAGGCTACACCTTC; CDR3 protein: CASSWGTGEGYTF
D gene: TRBD1; J gene: TRBJ1-1; clone size: .; CDR3 length: 16; V gene: TRBV9; CDR3 DNA: TGTGCCAGCAGCCCAAGACAGGGTTACCCGAACACTGAAGCTTTCTTT; CDR3 protein: CASSPRQGYPNTEAFF
D gene: TRBD2; J gene: TRBJ2-7; clone size: .; CDR3 length: 16; V gene: TRBV12-5; CDR3 DNA: TGTGCTAGTGGTCCGACTAGCGGGGACCCTATTTACGAGCAGTACTTC; CDR3 protein: CASGPTSGDPIYEQYF
D gene: .; J gene: TRBJ2-1; clone size: .; CDR3 length: 16; V gene: TRBV4-1; CDR3 DNA: TGCGCCAGCAGCCAAGACCAAGGAGATTTCTACAATGAGCAGTTCTTC; CDR3 protein: CASSQDQGDFYNEQFF
D gene: .; J gene: TRBJ1-2; clone size: .; CDR3 length: 13; V gene: TRBV12-3/TRBV12-4; CDR3 DNA: TGTGCCAGCAGTCCCAACGTCGGGTATGGCTACACCTTC; CDR3 protein: CASSPNVGYGYTF
D gene: .; J gene: TRBJ2-7; clone size: .; CDR3 length: 12; V gene: TRBV2; CDR3 DNA: TGTGCCAGCAGGGATCTAGTCTACGAGCAGTACTTC; CDR3 protein: CASRDLVYEQYF
D gene: .; J gene: TRBJ2-7; clone size: few; CDR3 length: 14; V gene: TRBV7-2; CDR3 DNA: TGTGCCAGCAGCCTAGACCCTAGCTCCTACGAGCAGTACTTC; CDR3 protein: CASSLDPSSYEQYF